This is a list of T cell receptor beta chains from one sample in a study of cytomegalovirus exposure and HLA in healthy donors. TCRdb keeps only in-frame clones here, not all; method: immunoSEQ multiplex PCR. The table lists 150,000 to 200,000 clones, more than 85% of them singletons, with less than 0.3% in the top ten. The sequenced sample was PBMCs. The receptor set was obtained from a girl younger than two in good health and CMV-seronegative. The CDR3 runs from the conserved cysteine through the conserved F or W. The D gene is left open where the match is weak. The size of a clone is reported for some rows only, either as once, few or many, or as a class for expanded clones.

v_gene: TRBV19; j_gene: TRBJ1-5; d_gene: TRBD1; abundance: NA; CDR3aa: CASSLRDRGSGNQPQHF; CDR3nt: TGTGCCAGTAGTCTCCGGGACAGGGGGTCGGGCAATCAGCCCCAGCATTTT
v_gene: TRBV29-1; j_gene: TRBJ1-2; d_gene: NA; abundance: NA; CDR3aa: CSVEDLYRTDAFYGYTF; CDR3nt: TGCAGCGTTGAAGATCTTTATCGGACAGACGCGTTCTATGGCTACACCTTC
v_gene: TRBV18; j_gene: TRBJ1-3; d_gene: NA; abundance: NA; CDR3aa: CASSPPSRNTIYF; CDR3nt: TGTGCCAGCTCACCACCGAGTCGAAACACCATATATTTT
v_gene: TRBV5-1; j_gene: TRBJ2-3; d_gene: NA; abundance: NA; CDR3aa: CASSQTRGAPDTQYF; CDR3nt: TGCGCCAGCAGTCAGACTAGAGGAGCTCCAGATACGCAGTATTTT
v_gene: TRBV11-1; j_gene: TRBJ2-7; d_gene: TRBD1; abundance: NA; CDR3aa: CASSHIDRASSYEQYF; CDR3nt: TGTGCCAGCAGCCACATCGACAGGGCGAGCTCCTACGAGCAGTACTTC
v_gene: TRBV4-2; j_gene: TRBJ1-2; d_gene: NA; abundance: NA; CDR3aa: CASSQESAYGYTF; CDR3nt: TGTGCCAGCAGCCAAGAAAGCGCCTATGGCTACACCTTC
v_gene: TRBV19; j_gene: TRBJ1-1; d_gene: NA; abundance: NA; CDR3aa: CASSLGGKDTEAFF; CDR3nt: TGTGCCAGTAGTCTCGGAGGGAAGGACACTGAAGCTTTCTTT
v_gene: TRBV6-5; j_gene: TRBJ1-2; d_gene: NA; abundance: NA; CDR3aa: CASRHTEHYGYTF; CDR3nt: TGTGCCAGCAGACACACAGAGCACTATGGCTACACCTTC
v_gene: TRBV11-2; j_gene: TRBJ2-7; d_gene: NA; abundance: NA; CDR3aa: CASSLVGQFAYEQYF; CDR3nt: TGTGCCAGCAGCTTAGTTGGGCAGTTCGCCTACGAGCAGTACTTC
v_gene: TRBV9; j_gene: TRBJ2-2; d_gene: TRBD2; abundance: NA; CDR3aa: CASSGSPGLAGEPTGELFF; CDR3nt: TGTGCCAGCAGCGGGTCCCCCGGACTAGCGGGGGAGCCGACCGGGGAGCTGTTTTTT
v_gene: TRBV7-3; j_gene: TRBJ2-3; d_gene: TRBD2; abundance: NA; CDR3aa: CASSFSGGSTDTQYF; CDR3nt: TGTGCCAGCAGCTTCAGCGGGGGTAGCACAGATACGCAGTATTTT
v_gene: TRBV7-9; j_gene: TRBJ2-7; d_gene: NA; abundance: NA; CDR3aa: CASSATGTPYEQYF; CDR3nt: TGTGCCAGCAGCGCGACCGGGACACCCTACGAGCAGTACTTC
v_gene: TRBV5-4; j_gene: TRBJ2-3; d_gene: NA; abundance: NA; CDR3aa: CASSLWAESTDTQYF; CDR3nt: TGTGCCAGCAGCTTGTGGGCAGAAAGCACAGATACGCAGTATTTT
v_gene: TRBV9; j_gene: TRBJ2-2; d_gene: NA; abundance: NA; CDR3aa: CASSAKTSTGELFF; CDR3nt: TGTGCCAGCAGCGCCAAGACTAGCACCGGGGAGCTGTTTTTT
v_gene: TRBV27; j_gene: TRBJ2-6; d_gene: TRBD2; abundance: NA; CDR3aa: CASSPLAGGPSGANVLTF; CDR3nt: TGTGCCAGCAGCCCCCTAGCGGGAGGGCCGTCTGGGGCCAACGTCCTGACTTTC
v_gene: TRBV6-1; j_gene: TRBJ1-5; d_gene: NA; abundance: NA; CDR3aa: CASTPPGPRGQPQHF; CDR3nt: TGTGCCAGCACGCCCCCGGGCCCCCGGGGTCAGCCCCAGCATTTT
v_gene: TRBV4-1; j_gene: TRBJ2-1; d_gene: NA; abundance: NA; CDR3aa: CASSQDPRVGGQFF; CDR3nt: TGCGCCAGCAGCCAAGACCCCCGGGTGGGAGGGCAGTTCTTC
v_gene: TRBV4-1; j_gene: TRBJ1-1; d_gene: TRBD1; abundance: NA; CDR3aa: CASSQVLTGATEAFF; CDR3nt: TGCGCCAGCAGCCAAGTTTTAACAGGGGCCACTGAAGCTTTCTTT
v_gene: TRBV9; j_gene: TRBJ1-1; d_gene: TRBD1; abundance: NA; CDR3aa: CAGGQGVNTEAFF; CDR3nt: TGTGCCGGAGGACAGGGCGTGAACACTGAAGCTTTCTTT
v_gene: TRBV27; j_gene: TRBJ2-2; d_gene: TRBD1; abundance: NA; CDR3aa: CASSLKRPGTVNTGELFF; CDR3nt: TGTGCCAGCAGTTTAAAAAGACCCGGGACAGTCAACACCGGGGAGCTGTTTTTT
v_gene: TRBV7-2; j_gene: TRBJ2-7; d_gene: NA; abundance: NA; CDR3aa: CASSSISSYEQYF; CDR3nt: TGTGCCAGCAGCTCTATCTCTAGCTACGAGCAGTACTTC
v_gene: TRBV9; j_gene: TRBJ2-5; d_gene: TRBD1; abundance: NA; CDR3aa: CASSVGQGAKTQYF; CDR3nt: TGTGCCAGCAGCGTAGGACAGGGGGCGAAGACCCAGTACTTC
v_gene: TRBV27; j_gene: TRBJ2-7; d_gene: TRBD1; abundance: NA; CDR3aa: CASSTTGTGVSYEQYF; CDR3nt: TGTGCCAGCAGTACGACCGGGACAGGGGTTTCCTACGAGCAGTACTTC
v_gene: TRBV10-3; j_gene: TRBJ2-1; d_gene: NA; abundance: NA; CDR3aa: CAIMSPDAGYYNEQFF; CDR3nt: TGTGCCATCATGTCGCCCGACGCAGGGTACTACAATGAGCAGTTCTTC
v_gene: TRBV9; j_gene: TRBJ2-1; d_gene: NA; abundance: NA; CDR3aa: CASSVEPSSDNEQFF; CDR3nt: TGTGCCAGCAGCGTAGAGCCTAGCTCGGACAATGAGCAGTTCTTC
v_gene: TRBV25-1; j_gene: TRBJ1-1; d_gene: NA; abundance: few; CDR3aa: CASRGSVSTEAFF; CDR3nt: TGTGCCAGCAGGGGGAGTGTGAGCACTGAAGCTTTCTTT
v_gene: TRBV30; j_gene: TRBJ1-5; d_gene: NA; abundance: NA; CDR3aa: CAWSEQVNQPQHF; CDR3nt: TGTGCCTGGAGTGAACAGGTCAATCAGCCCCAGCATTTT
v_gene: TRBV27; j_gene: TRBJ1-4; d_gene: NA; abundance: NA; CDR3aa: CASSRVQDEKLFF; CDR3nt: TGTGCCAGCAGTCGTGTACAGGATGAAAAACTGTTTTTT
v_gene: TRBV29-1; j_gene: TRBJ2-7; d_gene: NA; abundance: NA; CDR3aa: CSVGTRFSDEQYF; CDR3nt: TGCAGCGTCGGCACTAGATTTTCGGACGAGCAGTACTTC
v_gene: TRBV9; j_gene: TRBJ1-2; d_gene: TRBD1; abundance: NA; CDR3aa: CASSATGGGGYGYTF; CDR3nt: TGTGCCAGCAGCGCGACAGGGGGCGGGGGCTATGGCTACACCTTC
v_gene: TRBV7-2; j_gene: TRBJ1-5; d_gene: NA; abundance: NA; CDR3aa: CASSFLAGSNQPQHF; CDR3nt: TGTGCCAGCAGCTTTCTGGCAGGAAGCAATCAGCCCCAGCATTTT
v_gene: TRBV7-2; j_gene: TRBJ2-7; d_gene: TRBD2; abundance: NA; CDR3aa: CASSLTGLAYEQYF; CDR3nt: TGTGCCAGCAGCTTAACGGGACTAGCCTACGAGCAGTACTTC
v_gene: TRBV2; j_gene: TRBJ1-5; d_gene: NA; abundance: NA; CDR3aa: CASRLGRRTNQPQHF; CDR3nt: TGTGCCAGCAGGCTGGGGCGACGGACCAATCAGCCCCAGCATTTT
v_gene: TRBV19; j_gene: TRBJ1-2; d_gene: NA; abundance: NA; CDR3aa: CASSSYSRGANYGYTF; CDR3nt: TGTGCCAGTAGCTCTTACTCCAGGGGAGCTAACTATGGCTACACCTTC
v_gene: TRBV30; j_gene: TRBJ1-5; d_gene: TRBD1; abundance: once; CDR3aa: CAWSSGQGNNQPQHF; CDR3nt: TGTGCCTGGAGCTCTGGACAGGGGAACAATCAGCCCCAGCATTTT
v_gene: TRBV30; j_gene: TRBJ2-5; d_gene: NA; abundance: NA; CDR3aa: CAWGAEVRRQYF; CDR3nt: TGTGCCTGGGGAGCGGAGGTACGGCGGCAGTACTTC
v_gene: TRBV25-1; j_gene: TRBJ1-1; d_gene: NA; abundance: few; CDR3aa: CASRQGNTEAFF; CDR3nt: TGTGCCAGCAGACAGGGGAACACTGAAGCTTTCTTT
v_gene: TRBV13; j_gene: TRBJ1-1; d_gene: TRBD1; abundance: NA; CDR3aa: CASSSQGGTEAFF; CDR3nt: TGTGCCAGCAGCTCGCAGGGGGGCACTGAAGCTTTCTTT
v_gene: TRBV5-1; j_gene: TRBJ2-7; d_gene: NA; abundance: few; CDR3aa: CASSLGRGSYEQYF; CDR3nt: TGCGCCAGCAGCTTGGGACGGGGCTCCTACGAGCAGTACTTC
v_gene: TRBV30; j_gene: TRBJ2-2; d_gene: NA; abundance: NA; CDR3aa: CAWRPTGGTGELFF; CDR3nt: TGTGCCTGGAGGCCGACCGGCGGGACCGGGGAGCTGTTTTTT
v_gene: TRBV7-2; j_gene: TRBJ2-1; d_gene: TRBD2; abundance: NA; CDR3aa: CASSLGLAGGRNEQFF; CDR3nt: TGTGCCAGCAGCTTAGGGCTAGCGGGAGGAAGGAATGAGCAGTTCTTC
v_gene: TRBV12-5; j_gene: TRBJ2-7; d_gene: TRBD1; abundance: few; CDR3aa: CASGPGTGYEQYF; CDR3nt: TGTGCTAGTGGCCCAGGGACAGGCTACGAGCAGTACTTC
v_gene: TRBV5-1; j_gene: TRBJ1-1; d_gene: TRBD1; abundance: NA; CDR3aa: CASSFRPTGSSEAFF; CDR3nt: TGCGCCAGCAGCTTTCGACCGACAGGGAGTAGTGAAGCTTTCTTT
v_gene: TRBV2; j_gene: TRBJ1-6; d_gene: NA; abundance: NA; CDR3aa: CASSGGGWNSPLHF; CDR3nt: TGTGCCAGCAGTGGGGGGGGCTGGAATTCACCCCTCCACTTT
v_gene: TRBV27; j_gene: TRBJ1-2; d_gene: TRBD1; abundance: NA; CDR3aa: CASSSTGQVYGYTF; CDR3nt: TGTGCCAGCAGCTCCACCGGACAGGTCTATGGCTACACCTTC
v_gene: TRBV7-2; j_gene: TRBJ1-5; d_gene: NA; abundance: NA; CDR3aa: CASSLTSGPYSNQPQHF; CDR3nt: TGTGCCAGCAGCTTGACTTCAGGGCCTTATAGCAATCAGCCCCAGCATTTT
v_gene: TRBV7-9; j_gene: TRBJ1-2; d_gene: NA; abundance: NA; CDR3aa: CASSLNGLSYGYTF; CDR3nt: TGTGCCAGCAGCTTGAATGGTCTGAGCTATGGCTACACCTTC
v_gene: TRBV25-1; j_gene: TRBJ2-1; d_gene: TRBD2; abundance: NA; CDR3aa: CASKRTSGRVHEQFF; CDR3nt: TGTGCCAGCAAGAGGACTAGCGGGAGAGTCCATGAGCAGTTCTTC
v_gene: TRBV11-2; j_gene: TRBJ2-3; d_gene: NA; abundance: NA; CDR3aa: CASSSRDTKQYF; CDR3nt: TGTGCCAGCAGCTCGCGAGATACGAAGCAGTATTTT
v_gene: TRBV11-2; j_gene: TRBJ2-1; d_gene: NA; abundance: NA; CDR3aa: CASSQEVNEQFF; CDR3nt: TGTGCCAGCAGCCAGGAGGTGAATGAGCAGTTCTTC
v_gene: TRBV4-2; j_gene: TRBJ2-5; d_gene: NA; abundance: once; CDR3aa: CASSQDYQETQYF; CDR3nt: TGTGCCAGCAGCCAAGATTATCAAGAGACCCAGTACTTC
v_gene: TRBV4-2; j_gene: TRBJ1-5; d_gene: TRBD1; abundance: NA; CDR3aa: CASSQDRTGANPYSNQPQHF; CDR3nt: TGTGCCAGCAGCCAAGATCGGACAGGGGCGAATCCCTATAGCAATCAGCCCCAGCATTTT
v_gene: TRBV6-5; j_gene: TRBJ1-2; d_gene: TRBD1; abundance: NA; CDR3aa: CASSQDREGGYTF; CDR3nt: TGTGCCAGCTCTCAGGACAGGGAAGGAGGCTACACCTTC
v_gene: TRBV27; j_gene: TRBJ1-2; d_gene: TRBD1; abundance: NA; CDR3aa: CASSLKPQGGPTYF; CDR3nt: TGTGCCAGCAGTTTAAAGCCACAGGGGGGACCAACCTACTTC
v_gene: TRBV7-2; j_gene: TRBJ2-2; d_gene: TRBD1; abundance: once; CDR3aa: CASSPDRVATGELFF; CDR3nt: TGTGCCAGCAGCCCTGACAGGGTTGCGACCGGGGAGCTGTTTTTT